This TCR beta chain appears in the sequencing data of a study of T cell responses to AZD1222 COVID-19 vaccine. The study, taken as a whole, reports: It was only a handful of AZD1222 recipients who were seropositive at baseline.

In the case of this clone: Its antigen is currently unknown.

With 0 bases clipped from V and 12 bases from J, the junction kept 9 bases outside the gene matches. Germline loops: CDR1 KGHDR, CDR2 SFDVKD. The CDR3 sequence is 15 residues long. Sequencing was performed with immunoSEQ multiplex PCR; in TCRdb, only in-frame clones are kept and a portion is missing. Found here are some 150,000 clones, around 90% of them singletons; the top ten hold around 3%. Source: peripheral blood, taken 28 days after the second AZD1222 dose. The rearrangement links TRBV24-1 to TRBJ2-7; 11 bases fit TRBD2. The origin of this receptor is an adult who received the AZD1222 COVID-19 vaccine. The CDR3 loop is CATSDLASGRPQWYF. CDR3 sequence (DNA): TGTGCCACCAGTGATTTGGCTAGCGGGAGGCCCCAGTGGTACTTC.